These 11 T cell receptor beta chains were sequenced from one sample in a study of T-cell reconstitution after alpha-beta-depleted transplantation in children. TCRbeta library construction was performed incorporating unique molecular identifiers. Each CDR3 protein gets one entry after TCRdb re-called the PCR reads with MiXCR. This sample carries hundreds of thousands of distinct CDR3 sequences, 20% to 30% of them seen once, and the ten largest clones take 4.8%. Sequencing used PBMCs, mostly from graft donor cells, obtained 360 days after TCRalphabeta/CD19-depleted stem cell transplant. All receptors come from a female patient younger than 10 who had a stem cell transplant for congenital amegakaryocytic thrombocytopenia, so the T cells may come from the graft donor.

V usage is TRBV6-2 or TRBV6-3 and J usage is TRBJ2-2; 11 positions match TRBD2. Germline CDR1 MNHEY, CDR2 SVGEGT. There are 19 residues in the CDR3. V dropped 5 bases and J dropped 7; count of bases not matched to a gene: 18. The CDR3 protein is CASSPISGRAGKRSGELFF. As DNA, the CDR3 is TGTGCCAGCAGTCCGATTAGCGGGAGGGCCGGTAAGAGAAGCGGGGAGCTGTTTTTT.

This chain connects TRBV6-2 or TRBV6-3 to TRBJ2-1; 7 nucleotides align to TRBD2. The length of the CDR3 is 15 residues. With 4 bases clipped from V and 1 base from J, the junction kept 4 bases outside the gene matches. Germline V gives CDR1 MNHEY, CDR2 SVGEGT. Written as DNA, the CDR3 is TGTGCCAGCAGTTGGACTAGGCATTCCTACAATGAGCAGTTCTTC. This encodes CASSWTRHSYNEQFF.

This clonotype was observed a few times. The chain recombines TRBV7-2 with TRBJ2-3, with TRBD2 identical over 8 bases. V lost 5 bases, J lost 1 base, and 5 bases stayed unmatched. Germline CDR1 is SGHTA and CDR2 is FQGNSA. This CDR3 has 15 amino acids. CDR3 sequence (DNA): TGTGCCAGCAGCCTTAGCGGGGAGCGCACAGATACGCAGTATTTT. This sequence encodes CASSLSGERTDTQYF.

This clonotype was observed a handful of times. V is TRBV10-3 and J is TRBJ2-1; 7 nucleotides align to TRBD1. The V gene's germline CDR1 is ENHRY and CDR2 SYGVKD. This CDR3 spans 16 amino acids. J gave up 2 bases and V 0 bases, and 4 bases lay outside the gene matches. Here the CDR3 DNA reads TGTGCCATCAGTGAGTCGACCACAGGGGCCTACAATGAGCAGTTCTTC. Amino acids: CAISESTTGAYNEQFF.

The sample holds many counts of this clonotype. The chain links TRBV5-1 to TRBJ2-4; a possible D gene is TRBD1 (7 bases). This CDR3 comprises 15 residues. Trimming took 4 bases from V and 5 from J, leaving 16 bases between them. Germline V gene sequence: CDR1 SGHRS, CDR2 YFSETQ. The CDR3 region is CASSGGTVGENIQYF. As DNA, the CDR3 is TGCGCCAGCAGCGGCGGGACAGTGGGCGAAAACATTCAGTACTTC.

The genes are TRBV20-1 and TRBJ1-5; D remains ambiguous. Germline V gives CDR1 DFQATT, CDR2 SNEGSKA (reference sequence). Trimming took off 0 bases at V and 5 bases at J, with 8 bases between the two ends. This CDR3 spans 13 amino acids. In nucleotides, the CDR3 is TGCAGTGCTAGAGATATGGGGTATCAGCCCCAGCATTTT. This codes for CSARDMGYQPQHF.

There are a few counts of this clonotype. The chain is built from TRBV20-1 and TRBJ2-3; D is ambiguous. This CDR3 has 12 residues. Germline values: CDR1 DFQATT, CDR2 SNEGSKA (reference sequence). V was shortened by 2 bases and J by 2 bases, with 5 bases between the two germline ends. The chain's CDR3 is CSARPATDTQYF. CDR3 bases: TGCAGTGCTAGACCAGCCACAGATACGCAGTATTTT.

About this clonotype: This may stem from a read error, because a much larger clone lies one nucleotide away. V and J are TRBV29-1 and TRBJ2-2, with D perhaps matching TRBD2 (6 bases). The V end was cut by 5 bases, the J end by 12 bases, with 16 bases between. The V gene's germline CDR1 is SQVTM and CDR2 ANQGSEA. The CDR3 is 12 amino acids. The CDR3 nucleotides are TGCAGCGTTTGGTTGGTTCGGGGGAAGCTGTTTTTT. This gives the protein CSVWLVRGKLFF.

The chain links TRBV9 to TRBJ2-1; D is possibly TRBD1 or TRBD2 (5 bases each). Germline V gene lookup returns CDR1 SGDLS and CDR2 YYNGEE. V dropped 3 bases and J dropped 1 base, with 14 bases sitting between them. CDR3 size: 16 residues. The CDR3 sequence: CASSESPGPSYNEQFF. CDR3 nucleotides: TGTGCCAGCAGCGAGAGCCCGGGACCTTCCTACAATGAGCAGTTCTTC.

There are a few counts of this clonotype. At one end, the junction sequence differs from germline, possibly due to a read error. This chain connects TRBV20-1 to TRBJ2-3; TRBD2 is a possible D gene (5 bases). The germline gives CDR1 DFQATT, CDR2 SNEGSKA (reference sequence). The CDR3 runs 14 residues. For the CDR3, the DNA is TGCAGTGCGAGAGCCAGCGGACGCACAGATACGCAGTATTTT. It translates to CSARASGRTDTQYF.

This clonotype turned up a few times. The chain recombines TRBV12-3 or TRBV12-4 with TRBJ2-1; no reliable D call. The V gene lost 2 bases and the J gene lost 5 bases, with 13 bases spanning the gap. The length of the CDR3 is 15 residues. For the CDR3, the DNA is TGTGCCAGCAGTTTATATGGACCCGGAGACAATGAGCAGTTCTTC. It translates to CASSLYGPGDNEQFF.